This TCR beta chain was captured in a study of T cell responses to AZD1222 COVID-19 vaccine. Whole-study findings and limits: Baseline antibody screening turned up just a handful of seropositive AZD1222 recipients. Spike-specific TCRs gained breadth and depth after people received two AZD1222 doses. Donors were chiefly white British, with a greater number of females, and clonal diversity was perhaps underestimated.

With respect to this clone: What it recognizes is unknown.

Measured with immunoSEQ multiplex PCR; TCRdb has only the in-frame clones, and not every one. The repertoire holds over 75,000 clones, roughly 89% seen once, with 2.4% in the top ten. This clonotype originated in an adult in good health. This material consisted of peripheral blood, taken on day 0 of AZD1222 vaccination.

The CDR3, as DNA: TGTGCCAGCAGCTTAAACGCAGGGGAGGAGACCCAGTACTTC. Its translation: CASSLNAGEETQYF. The rearrangement uses TRBV7-2 and TRBJ2-5; TRBD1 might be the D (6 bases). There are 14 residues in the CDR3. Per the germline V gene, CDR1 is SGHTA and CDR2 is FQGNSA. Trimming left V 2 bases short and J 5 bases short, with 12 bases between. The full variable domain, rest sourced from reference TRBV7-2 and TRBJ2-5, is GAGVSQSPSNKVTEKGKDVELRCDPISGHTALYWYRQSLGQGLEFLIYFQGNSAPDKSGLPSDRFSAERTGGSVSTLTIQRTQQEDSAVYLCASSLNAGEETQYFGPGTRLLVL.